Listed below are T cell receptor beta chains from one sample, sequenced in a study of OX40 agonist ivuxolimab in advanced cancers. Only in-frame clones appear in the TCRdb table, and some are missing; sequencing was by immunoSEQ multiplex PCR. The profile shows roughly 59,000 clones, over 70% of them singletons. The sample consisted of CD4+ or CD8+ T cells sorted from blood, taken in a trial of the OX40 agonist ivuxolimab. Every receptor here comes from an adult with an advanced solid tumor such as melanoma, head and neck, liver or kidney cancer. Each CDR3 is given with its conserved first and last residue. Fields, in order: V gene, J gene, D gene, clone size, CDR3 protein, CDR3 DNA. D genes are given only for firm matches. Not all rows give a size; the values are once, few, many and, for expanded clones, a class.

V: TRBV7-2; J: TRBJ1-2; D: .; size: .; CDR3: CASSLVSGSGYYGYTF; DNA: TGTGCCAGCAGCTTAGTTTCAGGATCGGGTTACTATGGCTACACCTTC
V: TRBV2; J: TRBJ2-4; D: TRBD1; size: .; CDR3: CASRNRGAQAKNIQYF; DNA: TGTGCCAGCAGGAACAGGGGGGCTCAAGCCAAAAACATTCAGTACTTC
V: TRBV7-2; J: TRBJ2-3; D: TRBD2; size: .; CDR3: CASSNQLAGLTDTQYF; DNA: TGTGCCAGCAGCAATCAACTAGCGGGCCTCACAGATACGCAGTATTTT
V: TRBV19; J: TRBJ2-4; D: TRBD1; size: .; CDR3: CASSIVWTGDSKNIQYF; DNA: TGTGCCAGTAGTATAGTATGGACAGGGGATTCCAAAAACATTCAGTACTTC
V: TRBV6-5; J: TRBJ2-7; D: TRBD1; size: .; CDR3: CASRSPGTGLYEQYF; DNA: TGTGCCAGCAGAAGCCCCGGGACAGGACTCTACGAGCAGTACTTC
V: TRBV9; J: TRBJ2-5; D: TRBD2; size: .; CDR3: CASSAPRGGFETQYF; DNA: TGTGCCAGCAGCGCCCCCCGCGGGGGGTTTGAGACCCAGTACTTC
V: TRBV4-1; J: TRBJ1-1; D: TRBD1; size: .; CDR3: CAGSPGTGGLAEAFF; DNA: TGCGCCGGCAGCCCCGGGACAGGTGGGTTGGCTGAAGCTTTCTTT
V: TRBV7-2; J: TRBJ2-7; D: TRBD2; size: .; CDR3: CASSPKVAGGPPEQYF; DNA: TGTGCCAGCAGCCCTAAGGTGGCGGGAGGGCCGCCCGAGCAGTACTTC
V: TRBV7-2; J: TRBJ1-5; D: .; size: .; CDR3: CASSLANQPQHF; DNA: TGTGCCAGCAGCTTAGCAAATCAGCCCCAGCATTTT
V: TRBV7-9; J: TRBJ1-3; D: .; size: .; CDR3: CASSSPRVIGNTIYF; DNA: TGTGCCAGCAGCTCGCCGAGGGTAATCGGAAACACCATATATTTT
V: TRBV7-7; J: TRBJ1-1; D: TRBD1; size: .; CDR3: CASGQGIDTEAFF; DNA: TGTGCCAGCGGACAGGGGATCGACACTGAAGCTTTCTTT
V: TRBV9; J: TRBJ2-3; D: .; size: few; CDR3: CASSAGDFTDTQYF; DNA: TGTGCCAGCAGCGCCGGGGATTTCACAGATACGCAGTATTTT
V: TRBV7-9; J: TRBJ2-3; D: TRBD2; size: .; CDR3: CASSSSGEDTQYF; DNA: TGTGCCAGCAGCTCAAGCGGGGAGGATACGCAGTATTTT
V: TRBV29-1; J: TRBJ2-5; D: .; size: .; CDR3: CSCSSGRSSETQYF; DNA: TGCAGCTGTTCGTCGGGCAGAAGTTCTGAGACCCAGTACTTC
V: TRBV27; J: TRBJ2-7; D: .; size: .; CDR3: CASSLSGGSGEQYF; DNA: TGTGCCAGCAGTTTATCGGGGGGTAGTGGCGAGCAGTACTTC
V: TRBV6-6; J: TRBJ2-1; D: TRBD2; size: .; CDR3: CASSYPKAGGDNEQFF; DNA: TGTGCCAGCAGTTACCCCAAAGCGGGAGGAGACAATGAGCAGTTCTTC
V: TRBV19; J: TRBJ2-3; D: TRBD2; size: once; CDR3: CASSMIRLAGYTDTQYF; DNA: TGTGCCAGTAGTATGATTCGGCTAGCGGGTTACACAGATACGCAGTATTTT
V: TRBV7-3; J: TRBJ2-5; D: .; size: .; CDR3: CASSPWGDPTGVETQYF; DNA: TGTGCCAGCAGCCCTTGGGGGGACCCCACAGGGGTCGAGACCCAGTACTTC
V: TRBV5-1; J: TRBJ2-7; D: .; size: .; CDR3: CASSFGIRRGYEQYF; DNA: TGCGCCAGCAGCTTCGGGATCAGGAGGGGTTACGAGCAGTACTTC
V: TRBV7-9; J: TRBJ1-1; D: .; size: .; CDR3: CASSLARADDEAFF; DNA: TGTGCCAGCAGCTTAGCTCGGGCGGATGATGAAGCTTTCTTT
V: TRBV7-9; J: TRBJ1-1; D: .; size: few; CDR3: CASSLAQMNTEAFF; DNA: TGTGCCAGCAGCTTAGCACAGATGAACACTGAAGCTTTCTTT
V: TRBV5-4; J: TRBJ2-7; D: TRBD2; size: .; CDR3: CASSVGTSGSYEQYF; DNA: TGTGCCAGCAGCGTCGGGACTAGCGGGAGTTACGAGCAGTACTTC
V: TRBV5-5; J: TRBJ2-5; D: TRBD1; size: .; CDR3: CASNSRGRGLQETQYF; DNA: TGTGCCAGCAACTCTCGGGGCAGGGGGCTTCAAGAGACCCAGTACTTC
V: TRBV6-5; J: TRBJ1-4; D: TRBD1; size: once; CDR3: CASRTGGWSNEKLFF; DNA: TGTGCCAGCAGGACAGGGGGATGGTCTAATGAAAAACTGTTTTTT
V: TRBV18; J: TRBJ2-5; D: .; size: .; CDR3: CASSPPSGKTQYF; DNA: TGTGCCAGCTCACCCCCTTCTGGGAAGACCCAGTACTTC
V: TRBV20-1; J: TRBJ1-1; D: TRBD1; size: .; CDR3: CSALGQGRAFF; DNA: TGCAGTGCCCTTGGACAGGGAAGAGCTTTCTTT
V: TRBV7-9; J: TRBJ1-4; D: .; size: .; CDR3: CASSPDLAPEKLFF; DNA: TGTGCCAGCAGCCCGGATTTAGCCCCTGAAAAACTGTTTTTT
V: TRBV28; J: TRBJ1-4; D: .; size: .; CDR3: CASSSGREKLFF; DNA: TGTGCCAGCAGTTCAGGACGGGAAAAACTGTTTTTT
V: TRBV6-1; J: TRBJ1-5; D: TRBD1; size: .; CDR3: CASQTTQGALQPQHF; DNA: TGTGCCAGTCAAACAACCCAGGGGGCCTTACAGCCCCAGCATTTT
V: TRBV7-3; J: TRBJ2-7; D: TRBD2; size: .; CDR3: CASSRGPGLAGGPYEQYF; DNA: TGTGCCAGCAGCCGGGGACCGGGACTAGCGGGAGGGCCCTACGAGCAGTACTTC
V: TRBV7-9; J: TRBJ2-1; D: .; size: .; CDR3: CASSWALGGGNEQFF; DNA: TGTGCCAGCAGCTGGGCCTTAGGGGGTGGGAATGAGCAGTTCTTC